The clone carrying this T cell receptor beta chain was observed at least ten times. Its antigen remains unidentified. MiXCR, applied by TCRdb to the 5' RACE reads, yields one record per CDR3 protein. The data hold 310,000 or so distinct CDR3 sequences, with 3.6% observed a single time. These data originate in a study of T cells after yellow fever vaccination. The overall study: Low-cell-number fractions underwent preparation using SMART-Seq v4 Ultra Low Input. Overall study findings and caveats: The secondary T-cell response peaked on day 5, not day 15, but was weaker. The CD4 compartment and the CD8 compartment contained a small share of clonotypes in common. A large majority of primary-vaccination clones showed up again after the booster (approximately 95% CD4, 85% to 90% CD8).

Here the sequenced sample was PBMCs, taken on the day of the yellow fever booster vaccination. The origin of this receptor is a man younger than 35 who received the YFV17D yellow fever vaccine.

The CDR3 protein is CASSLVSSHQETQYF. CDR3 sequence (DNA): TGTGCCAGCAGCTTAGTCAGCAGCCACCAAGAGACCCAGTACTTC. The J gene is TRBJ2-5, the V gene TRBV7-2; D remains ambiguous. The germline V gene encodes CDR1 SGHTA and CDR2 FQGNSA. This CDR3 contains 15 residues. V was pared by 1 base and J by 0 bases, with 9 bases between.